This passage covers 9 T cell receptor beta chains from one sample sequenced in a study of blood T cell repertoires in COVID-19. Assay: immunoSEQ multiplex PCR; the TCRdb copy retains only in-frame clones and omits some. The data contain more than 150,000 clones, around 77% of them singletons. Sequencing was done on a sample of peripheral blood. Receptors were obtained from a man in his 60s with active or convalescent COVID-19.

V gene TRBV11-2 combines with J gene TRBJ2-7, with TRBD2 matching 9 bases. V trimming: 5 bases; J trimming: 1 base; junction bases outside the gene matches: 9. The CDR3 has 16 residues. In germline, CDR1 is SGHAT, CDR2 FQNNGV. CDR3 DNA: TGTGCCAGCAGCGTTAGCGGGAGCGCCGGTTCCTACGAGCAGTACTTC. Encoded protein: CASSVSGSAGSYEQYF.

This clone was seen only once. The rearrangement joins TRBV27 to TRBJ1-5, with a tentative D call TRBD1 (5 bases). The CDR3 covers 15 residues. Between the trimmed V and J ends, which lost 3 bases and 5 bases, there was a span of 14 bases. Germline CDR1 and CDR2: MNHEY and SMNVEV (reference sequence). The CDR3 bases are TGTGCCAGCAGTTTGGCGGGGCGTTTGGATCAGCCCCAGCATTTT. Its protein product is CASSLAGRLDQPQHF.

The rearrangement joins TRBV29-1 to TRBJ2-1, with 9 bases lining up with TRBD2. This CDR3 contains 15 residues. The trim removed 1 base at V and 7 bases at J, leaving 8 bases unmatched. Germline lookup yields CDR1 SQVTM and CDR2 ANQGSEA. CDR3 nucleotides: TGCAGCGTTGAAGGGGTAGCTAGCGGGATGAATGAGCAGTTCTTC. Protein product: CSVEGVASGMNEQFF.

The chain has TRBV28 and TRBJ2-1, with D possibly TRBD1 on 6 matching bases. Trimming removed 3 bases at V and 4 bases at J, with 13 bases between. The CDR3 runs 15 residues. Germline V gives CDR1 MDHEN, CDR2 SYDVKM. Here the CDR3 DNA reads TGTGCCAGCAGTTTTGGGACATCATTTTACAATGAGCAGTTCTTC. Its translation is CASSFGTSFYNEQFF.

The CDR3 is CASSQESASGRGETQYF. Written as DNA, the CDR3 is TGTGCCAGCAGCCAAGAGAGTGCTAGCGGGAGGGGAGAGACCCAGTACTTC. This chain links TRBV4-2 with TRBJ2-5, with TRBD2 identical over 12 bases. The germline V gene encodes CDR1 LGHNA and CDR2 YNFKEQ. J was trimmed by 4 bases and V by 0 bases; bases with no gene match: 6. The CDR3 length is 17 residues.

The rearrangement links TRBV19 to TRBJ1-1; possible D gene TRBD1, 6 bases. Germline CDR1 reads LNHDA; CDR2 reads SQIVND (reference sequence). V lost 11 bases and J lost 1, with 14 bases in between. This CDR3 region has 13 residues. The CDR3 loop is CASRDRPNTEAFF. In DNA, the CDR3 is TGTGCCTCTAGAGACAGGCCGAACACTGAAGCTTTCTTT.

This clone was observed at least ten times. The CDR3: CASSLDRFAEAFF. The CDR3 nucleotides are TGTGCCAGCAGCTTAGACAGGTTTGCTGAAGCTTTCTTT. This chain joins TRBV11-3 and TRBJ1-1; D gene unclear. Looked up from germline, CDR1 is SGHNT and CDR2 is YENEEA. This CDR3 region has 13 residues. Trimming left V 0 bases short and J 6 bases short, with 8 bases between. Supplemented by reference TRBV11-3 and TRBJ1-1, the full variable domain reads EAGVVQSPRYKIIEKKQPVAFWCNPISGHNTLYWYLQNLGQGPELLIRYENEEAVDDSQLPKDRFSAERLKGVDSTLKIQPAELGDSAVYLCASSLDRFAEAFFGQGTRLTVV.

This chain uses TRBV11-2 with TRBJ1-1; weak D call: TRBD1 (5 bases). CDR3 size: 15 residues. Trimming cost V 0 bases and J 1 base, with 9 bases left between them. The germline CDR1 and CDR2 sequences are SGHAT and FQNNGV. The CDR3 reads CASSLEGGGNTEAFF. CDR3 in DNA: TGTGCCAGCAGCTTAGAGGGCGGGGGGAACACTGAAGCTTTCTTT.

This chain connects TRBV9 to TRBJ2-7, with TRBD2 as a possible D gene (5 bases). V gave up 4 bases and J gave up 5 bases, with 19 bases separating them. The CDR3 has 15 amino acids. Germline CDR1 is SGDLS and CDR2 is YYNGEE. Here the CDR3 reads CASSPSARRIHEQYF. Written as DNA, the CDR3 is TGTGCCAGCAGCCCCTCCGCTCGGAGGATACACGAGCAGTACTTC.